Each of the 29 T cell receptor beta chains below was sequenced from the same sample in a study of T cell responses to AZD1222 COVID-19 vaccine. The protocol was immunoSEQ multiplex PCR, while the TCRdb copy is restricted to in-frame clones and leaves out a portion. The sample includes 110,000 or so clones, around 83% of them seen just once. The sequencing used peripheral blood, collected 28 days after the second AZD1222 dose. The source of these receptors is an adult who received the AZD1222 COVID-19 vaccine.

This clone was found once. The chain has TRBV11-2 and TRBJ2-1; TRBD2 aligns across 11 bases. With 0 bases clipped from V and 7 bases from J, the junction kept 14 bases outside the gene matches. Germline CDR1 SGHAT, CDR2 FQNNGV. This CDR3 is built from 19 residues. The CDR3 DNA is TGTGCCAGCAGCTTAGATGGGACGGGCCTAGCGGGGGGATGGAATGAGCAGTTCTTC. Encoded protein: CASSLDGTGLAGGWNEQFF.

The V and J genes are TRBV4-1 and TRBJ2-4; 7 bases agree with TRBD1. V dropped 4 bases and J dropped 8; count of bases not matched to a gene: 8. Germline V lookup: CDR1 MGHRA, CDR2 YSYEKL. The CDR3 consists of 14 residues. The CDR3 DNA reads as TGCGCCAGCAGCCCTCCGGACAGGAGAGACATTCAGTACTTC. Translating gives CASSPPDRRDIQYF.

The rearrangement links TRBV19 to TRBJ1-2, with TRBD1 matching over 10 bases. CDR3 length equals 15 residues. Germline V CDR1 and CDR2: LNHDA, SQIVND (reference sequence). Trimming removed 8 bases from V and 4 bases from J; junction bases left unmatched: 10. The CDR3: CASLRTGGFVYGYTF. In DNA form, the CDR3 reads TGTGCCAGTTTGAGGACAGGGGGTTTTGTCTATGGCTACACCTTC.

This sequence joins TRBV12-3 or TRBV12-4 and TRBJ1-2; 7 bases agree with TRBD1. Losses at the gene ends were 5 bases for V and 9 bases for J; bases not matched to a gene: 9. This CDR3 spans 13 amino acids. The CDR3 sequence: CASSPSRQGSYTF. CDR3 nucleotides: TGTGCCAGCAGTCCCTCCCGACAGGGAAGCTACACCTTC.

The rearrangement uses TRBV24-1 and TRBJ1-1; tentative D call: TRBD1 (6 bases). Germline V gene sequence: CDR1 KGHDR, CDR2 SFDVKD. This CDR3 region has 14 residues. Trimming shortened V by 5 bases and J by 6 bases, and 15 bases separated the two germline ends. This chain's CDR3 is CATSGDTNWAEAFF. Written as DNA, the CDR3 is TGTGCCACCAGTGGGGACACTAATTGGGCTGAAGCTTTCTTT.

The chain joins TRBV14 to TRBJ1-2; maybe TRBD1 (6 bases). V was trimmed by 1 base and J by 3 bases, leaving 18 bases between them. There are 17 residues in the CDR3. Germline lookup yields CDR1 SGHDN and CDR2 FVKESK. CDR3 region: CASSQATGPRGYYGYTF. The CDR3 region has the DNA TGTGCCAGCAGCCAAGCCACCGGGCCAAGGGGGTACTATGGCTACACCTTC.

This rearrangement joins TRBV18 to TRBJ2-3, with D possibly TRBD2 on 6 matching bases. The germline V gene encodes CDR1 KGHSH and CDR2 LQKENI. The CDR3 sequence is 15 residues long. Trimming took off 1 base at V and 2 bases at J, with 10 bases between the two ends. This chain's CDR3 is CASSPLEGSTDTQYF. The DNA of the CDR3 is TGTGCCAGCTCACCACTGGAGGGATCCACAGATACGCAGTATTTT.

This rearrangement joins TRBV6-6 to TRBJ2-7; TRBD1 agrees at 9 bases. After removal of 6 bases from V and 2 bases from J, the junction contained 5 bases not matched to a gene. Looked up from germline, CDR1 is MNHNY and CDR2 is SVGAGI (reference sequence). The length of the CDR3 is 14 residues. In DNA form, the CDR3 reads TGTGCCAGCAGCCCCGGGACAGGGCCCTACGAGCAGTACTTC. It encodes CASSPGTGPYEQYF.

The CDR3 nucleotides read TGCGCCAGCAGCTTTTTGGGGGACTCTGGGGCCAACGTCCTGACTTTC. Its translation: CASSFLGDSGANVLTF. The chain links TRBV5-1 to TRBJ2-6; D assignment may be TRBD1 or TRBD2 (5 bases each). Looked up from germline, CDR1 is SGHRS and CDR2 is YFSETQ. The V end lost 2 bases, the J end lost 0 bases, and 9 bases lay between the germline ends. The CDR3 length is 16 residues.

The CDR3 reads CASSLGAGVTVEQYF. The CDR3 coding sequence is TGTGCCAGCAGCTTAGGGGCGGGAGTAACGGTCGAGCAGTACTTC. V usage is TRBV7-6 and J usage is TRBJ2-7; the match to TRBD2 covers 7 bases. In germline, CDR1 is SGHVS, CDR2 FNYEAQ. J gave up 6 bases and V 1 base, and 9 bases lay outside the gene matches. CDR3 length: 15 amino acids.

This chain joins TRBV28 and TRBJ2-1; TRBD1 matches 10 bases. V lost 6 bases to trimming and J lost 8 bases; unmatched junction nucleotides: 4. This CDR3 contains 13 residues. Germline V gives CDR1 MDHEN, CDR2 SYDVKM. The CDR3 DNA sequence: TGTGCCAGCAGCAAAGGACAGGGGGATGAGCAGTTCTTC. As protein: CASSKGQGDEQFF. The whole variable domain, filled in from reference TRBV28 and TRBJ2-1, reads DVKVTQSSRYLVKRTGEKVFLECVQDMDHENMFWYRQDPGLGLRLIYFSYDVKMKEKGDIPEGYSVSREKKERFSLILESASTNQTSMYLCASSKGQGDEQFFGPGTRLTVL.

This clone was counted a single time. The chain carries TRBV6-5 and TRBJ2-5; D possibly corresponds to TRBD1 (6 bases). The germline CDR1 and CDR2 sequences are MNHEY and SVGAGI. V was cut by 7 bases and J by 4 bases, with 16 bases left in between. CDR3 length equals 14 residues. The chain's CDR3 is CASTDSRTRETQYF. Here the CDR3 DNA reads TGTGCCAGCACGGACAGTAGGACCAGAGAGACCCAGTACTTC.

The J gene is TRBJ2-7, the V gene TRBV19; 9 nucleotides match TRBD1. The CDR3 is 15 amino acids. CDR1 LNHDA and CDR2 SQIVND come from the germline V gene (reference sequence). V lost 2 bases to trimming and J lost 3 bases; unmatched junction nucleotides: 5. CDR3 DNA: TGTGCCAGTAGTATATCAGGGACAGGGCTCTACGAGCAGTACTTC. Its translation is CASSISGTGLYEQYF.

The J gene is TRBJ2-1, the V gene TRBV5-6; D remains unclear. CDR1 and CDR2 from the germline V gene are SGHDT and YYEEEE. The CDR3 contains 13 residues. The V and J ends lost 2 bases and 15 bases respectively, with 18 bases between them. The CDR3 DNA sequence: TGTGCCAGCAGCTTACGACGGGCCCCAGGTATGTTCTTC. Its protein is CASSLRRAPGMFF.

This clone was counted only a few times. This chain connects TRBV7-2 to TRBJ1-2, with D uncertain. CDR1 is SGHTA and CDR2 is FQGNSA in the germline V gene. The V and J ends lost 5 bases and 0 bases respectively, with 10 bases between them. This CDR3 contains 14 residues. CDR3 region: CASSPRGSNYGYTF. The CDR3 nucleotides read TGTGCCAGCAGCCCGCGGGGTTCTAACTATGGCTACACCTTC.

This clone turned up a few times. J is TRBJ2-7 and V is TRBV5-1, with TRBD1 identical over 9 bases. From germline, CDR1 is SGHRS and CDR2 YFSETQ. This CDR3 has 14 amino acids. Trimming cost V 4 bases and J 4 bases; bases outside gene matches: 6. The CDR3 spells CASSRGQGVYEQYF. In DNA, the CDR3 is TGCGCCAGCAGCCGGGGACAGGGAGTTTACGAGCAGTACTTC.

The chain is built from TRBV19 and TRBJ2-5, with D perhaps TRBD1 (6 bases). The V end lost 4 bases, the J end lost 2 bases, and 11 bases lay between the germline ends. Germline V gene lookup returns CDR1 LNHDA and CDR2 SQIVND (reference sequence). The CDR3 consists of 14 residues. The CDR3 sequence is CASSNRDTQETQYF. The CDR3 DNA reads TGTGCCAGTAGTAACCGGGACACACAAGAGACCCAGTACTTC.

The rearrangement uses TRBV11-3 and TRBJ1-1; D is uncertain. This CDR3 is 13 amino acids long. V shed 5 bases and J shed 0 bases, with 7 bases lying between them. The germline gives CDR1 SGHNT, CDR2 YENEEA. CDR3 coding DNA: TGTGCCAGCAGCGCGGAGATGAACACTGAAGCTTTCTTT. It encodes CASSAEMNTEAFF.

The J gene is TRBJ2-1, the V gene TRBV5-6; D unclear. In germline, CDR1 is SGHDT, CDR2 YYEEEE. Trimming pared 3 bases from V and 5 bases from J, leaving 12 bases between. The CDR3 is made up of 14 amino acids. The CDR3 DNA is TGTGCCAGCAGCTCCCGGCGCCGGGACAATGAGCAGTTCTTC. It yields the protein CASSSRRRDNEQFF.

The chain joins TRBV6-4 to TRBJ2-2, with D uncertain. Germline CDR1 and CDR2: MRHNA and SNTAGT. Trimming cost V 2 bases and J 6 bases, with 7 bases left between them. The CDR3 extends over 13 amino acids. In nucleotides, the CDR3 is TGTGCCAGCAGTGACCCAGGAGCCGGGGAGCTGTTTTTT. The encoded protein is CASSDPGAGELFF.

Turning to this clone: The junction departs from the called germline gene at one end, perhaps through a read error. The J gene is TRBJ1-1, the V gene TRBV13; the D is unclear. The CDR3 has 13 residues. Germline CDR1 is PRHDT and CDR2 is FYEKMQ (reference sequence). CDR3: CASSPGGAPLGVF. CDR3 bases: TGTGCCAGCAGCCCCGGTGGCGCGCCGTTGGGTGTCTTT.

The V and J genes are TRBV5-1 and TRBJ1-2; 10 bases agree with TRBD1. The trim removed 3 bases at V and 4 bases at J, leaving 9 bases unmatched. CDR3 length: 16 amino acids. Germline V gene sequence: CDR1 SGHRS, CDR2 YFSETQ. CDR3 sequence: CASSYSGTGEGYGYTF. The CDR3 DNA sequence: TGCGCCAGCAGCTATTCCGGGACAGGGGAAGGCTATGGCTACACCTTC.

This chain joins TRBV5-8 and TRBJ2-5, with TRBD2 matching over 9 bases. V lost 4 bases, J lost 1 base, and 5 bases stayed unmatched. Looked up from germline, CDR1 is SGHTS and CDR2 is YDEGEE. CDR3 length equals 15 residues. The CDR3 spells CASSLSGSRQETQYF. CDR3 nucleotide sequence: TGTGCCAGCAGCCTTAGCGGGAGTCGCCAAGAGACCCAGTACTTC.

This chain joins TRBV18 and TRBJ2-1, with a tentative D call TRBD1 (6 bases). Between the trimmed V and J ends, which lost 2 bases and 8 bases, there was a span of 13 bases. The CDR3 is 14 residues long. Germline V gene data show CDR1 as KGHSH and CDR2 as LQKENI. CDR3 sequence reads: CASSPKLQGHEQFF. CDR3 nucleotides: TGTGCCAGCTCACCAAAGTTACAGGGCCATGAGCAGTTCTTC.

This chain links TRBV27 with TRBJ2-2; 10 bases align to TRBD2. Losses at the gene ends were 2 bases for V and 3 bases for J; bases not matched to a gene: 12. CDR3 length equals 19 residues. In germline, CDR1 is MNHEY, CDR2 SMNVEV (reference sequence). The CDR3 here is CASSLRAGGLFSDTGELFF. In DNA, the CDR3 is TGTGCCAGCAGTTTACGAGCGGGGGGGCTATTCTCGGACACCGGGGAGCTGTTTTTT.

The chain combines TRBV5-1 with TRBJ2-7, with TRBD2 as a possible D gene (5 bases). V was pared by 2 bases and J by 3 bases, with 9 bases between. CDR1 SGHRS and CDR2 YFSETQ come from the germline V gene. The CDR3 extends over 13 amino acids. CDR3 bases: TGCGCCAGCAGCTTAAATCGGGACTACGAGCAGTACTTC. It yields the protein CASSLNRDYEQYF.

The rearrangement uses TRBV5-8 and TRBJ2-2; D is ambiguous. The CDR3 spans 13 residues. V dropped 1 base and J dropped 5 bases, with 6 bases sitting between them. Germline V gene lookup returns CDR1 SGHTS and CDR2 YDEGEE. The CDR3 DNA reads as TGTGCCAGCAGCTTGTTCCGTACCGGGGAGCTGTTTTTT. This encodes CASSLFRTGELFF. Complete variable domain (other parts from reference TRBV5-8 and TRBJ2-2): EAGVTQSPTHLIKTRGQQATLRCSPISGHTSVYWYQQALGLGLQFLLWYDEGEERNRGNFPPRFSGRQFPNYSSELNVNALELEDSALYLCASSLFRTGELFFGEGSRLTVL.

Here the CDR3 DNA reads TGTGCCAGCAGCTTACGGGTGACAGTTACCAATGAAAAACTGTTTTTT. This translates into CASSLRVTVTNEKLFF. This sequence joins TRBV7-9 and TRBJ1-4; TRBD1 is a possible D gene (5 bases). The V gene lost 2 bases and the J gene lost 5 bases, with 15 bases spanning the gap. Germline CDR1 reads SEHNR; CDR2 reads FQNEAQ (reference sequence). The CDR3 has 16 amino acids.

The rearrangement joins TRBV4-1 to TRBJ1-2; D not certain. CDR3 length equals 13 residues. V was pared by 0 bases and J by 8 bases, with 10 bases between. CDR1 and CDR2 from the germline V gene are MGHRA and YSYEKL. In nucleotides, the CDR3 is TGCGCCAGCAGCCAAGAAGGGATCCGAGGCTACACCTTC. Protein sequence: CASSQEGIRGYTF.